The 16 T cell receptor beta chains below come from one sample, sequenced in a study of shared clonotypes between healthy human individuals. Assay used: immunoSEQ multiplex PCR; TCRdb lists only in-frame clones, some missing. Found here are fewer than 400,000 clones, roughly 70% of them singletons; the top ten hold approximately 10%. Sequencing was done on a sample of memory CD4+ T cells sorted from blood. Subset here: CD45RA-negative fraction. The receptor source for this set is a man younger than 40 in good health.

The rearrangement links TRBV5-6 to TRBJ1-5; D possibly corresponds to TRBD1 (6 bases). The CDR3 is 16 residues long. Germline assignment: CDR1 SGHDT and CDR2 YYEEEE. The germline V and J ends were trimmed by 0 bases and 5 bases, with 15 bases remaining between them. The CDR3 DNA sequence: TGTGCCAGCAGCTTGGGGACAGCCCAGCCCGATCAGCCCCAGCATTTT. Its translation: CASSLGTAQPDQPQHF.

This sequence joins TRBV5-1 and TRBJ1-2; 8 bases line up with TRBD1. Germline CDR1 and CDR2: SGHRS and YFSETQ. The CDR3 contains 17 residues. V lost 4 bases and J lost 0; bases outside the gene matches: 11. CDR3 sequence reads: CASSPRTGTVTNYGYTF. DNA for the CDR3: TGCGCCAGCAGCCCGAGGACAGGGACCGTTACTAACTATGGCTACACCTTC.

The J gene is TRBJ1-1, the V gene TRBV2, with unresolved D. V lost 3 bases to trimming and J lost 1 base, with 12 bases between them. The CDR3 length is 15 residues. CDR1 SNHLY and CDR2 FYNNEI come from the germline V gene. The CDR3 coding sequence is TGTGCCAGCAGTGAGGCCAGGACGCGGAACACTGAAGCTTTCTTT. Its protein product is CASSEARTRNTEAFF.

The rearrangement joins TRBV11-2 to TRBJ1-5, with D hard to call. The germline V and J ends were trimmed by 4 bases and 6 bases, with 13 bases remaining between them. The CDR3 covers 14 residues. From germline, CDR1 is SGHAT and CDR2 FQNNGV. CDR3 in DNA: TGTGCCAGCAGCTCCGCCGGCTCCGGTCAGCCCCAGCATTTT. Amino acids: CASSSAGSGQPQHF.

The chain has TRBV2 and TRBJ2-2, with D perhaps matching TRBD1 (6 bases). Per germline, CDR1 SNHLY and CDR2 FYNNEI. This CDR3 spans 15 amino acids. V was pared by 6 bases and J by 1 base, with 12 bases between. Here the CDR3 DNA reads TGTGCCAGCAGGGGGCCGACAGGGAACACCGGGGAGCTGTTTTTT. Its translation is CASRGPTGNTGELFF.

The V call is TRBV7-9, the J call TRBJ1-1, with D uncertain. The CDR3 loop spans 13 amino acids. Germline values: CDR1 SEHNR, CDR2 FQNEAQ (reference sequence). Trimming removed 3 bases from V and 2 bases from J, with 7 bases in between. This CDR3 is CASSFRVNTEAFF. CDR3 DNA: TGTGCCAGCAGCTTTCGAGTTAACACTGAAGCTTTCTTT.

The CDR3 sequence is CASSYLADQETQYF. CDR3 coding DNA: TGTGCCAGCAGCTATTTAGCGGACCAAGAGACCCAGTACTTC. The chain carries TRBV5-4 and TRBJ2-5; the D gene is possibly TRBD2 (6 bases). The CDR3 spans 14 residues. Trimming pared 3 bases from V and 0 bases from J, leaving 9 bases between. CDR1 is SGHNT and CDR2 is YYREEE in the germline V gene (reference sequence). The full variable domain, rest sourced from reference TRBV5-4 and TRBJ2-5, is ETGVTQSPTHLIKTRGQQVTLRCSSQSGHNTVSWYQQALGQGPQFIFQYYREEENGRGNFPPRFSGLQFPNYSSELNVNALELDDSALYLCASSYLADQETQYFGPGTRLLVL.

The chain's CDR3 is CASGLVFSLYEQYF. CDR3 DNA sequence: TGTGCTAGTGGTTTGGTTTTTTCTCTCTACGAGCAGTACTTC. The chain carries TRBV12-5 and TRBJ2-7, with D unresolved. Trimming removed 0 bases from V and 3 bases from J, with 9 bases in between. The V gene's germline CDR1 is LGHNT and CDR2 FRNRAP. This CDR3 has 14 residues.

This chain's CDR3 is CASSLGGRGGSKYYNEQFF. The CDR3 region has the DNA TGTGCCAGCAGTTTAGGGGGCAGGGGTGGATCTAAGTACTACAATGAGCAGTTCTTC. The V gene is TRBV27, the J gene TRBJ2-1; maybe TRBD1 (6 bases). This CDR3 comprises 19 residues. V lost 2 bases, J lost 3 bases, and 23 bases lay in between. The germline V gene has CDR1 MNHEY and CDR2 SMNVEV (reference sequence).

This clone showed up just a few times. The chain is built from TRBV25-1 and TRBJ1-2; D is perhaps TRBD1 (5 bases). Trimming stripped 4 bases from V and 3 bases from J, with 12 bases between. The CDR3 spans 14 residues. Germline CDR1 and CDR2: MGHDK and SYGVNS. This CDR3 reads CASSGLRDYYGYTF. The CDR3 DNA reads TGTGCCAGCAGTGGGCTCAGGGACTACTATGGCTACACCTTC.

V usage is TRBV2 and J usage is TRBJ2-7, with D hard to call. Germline CDR1 and CDR2: SNHLY and FYNNEI. The V and J ends lost 2 bases and 8 bases respectively, with 10 bases between them. The CDR3 runs 12 residues. The CDR3 DNA follows: TGTGCCAGCAGTGAACAGGCCCCTAAGCAGTACTTC. Its protein product is CASSEQAPKQYF.

V usage is TRBV30 and J usage is TRBJ2-1, with 10 positions matching TRBD2. Germline-derived CDR1 and CDR2 are GTSNPN and SVGIG (reference sequence). The CDR3 has 14 amino acids. With V trimmed by 3 bases and J by 7 bases, 6 bases remained unmatched. The CDR3 nucleotides are TGTGCCTGGAGGGCTAGCGGGAGTAGGAATGAGCAGTTCTTC. Amino acids: CAWRASGSRNEQFF.

The J gene is TRBJ1-4, the V gene TRBV7-9; 7 nucleotides line up with TRBD1. Germline V CDR1 and CDR2: SEHNR, FQNEAQ (reference sequence). This CDR3 is built from 14 residues. V shed 4 bases and J 4 bases; nucleotides not matched to a gene: 3. In nucleotides, the CDR3 is TGTGCCAGCAGCTCGGGACAGTATAATGAAAAACTGTTTTTT. Its translation: CASSSGQYNEKLFF.

V gene TRBV27 combines with J gene TRBJ2-1; TRBD2 might be the D (6 bases). The germline V and J ends were trimmed by 5 bases and 4 bases, with 21 bases remaining between them. The CDR3 sequence is 17 residues long. From germline, CDR1 is MNHEY and CDR2 SMNVEV (reference sequence). The CDR3 sequence is CASSRGRESGYYNEQFF. The CDR3 DNA reads as TGTGCCAGCAGTCGGGGCAGGGAAAGCGGGTATTACAATGAGCAGTTCTTC.

This clone has ten or more counts. V and J are TRBV19 and TRBJ2-7; no firm D call. Trimming took off 1 base at V and 0 bases at J, with 10 bases between the two ends. Germline assignment: CDR1 LNHDA and CDR2 SQIVND (reference sequence). The CDR3 runs to 15 residues. CDR3 nucleotides: TGTGCCAGTAGTATAGCCGGCGGTTCCTCCTACGAGCAGTACTTC. Its protein is CASSIAGGSSYEQYF.

As to this clone: A single base separates this from a much larger clone, so it may be a read error. Within the sample, other DNA sequences also encode this same CDR3. The rearrangement joins TRBV11-2 to TRBJ2-7; the match to TRBD1 covers 9 bases. The V gene end was trimmed by 1 base and the J gene end by 6 bases; junction bases not matched to a gene: 1. The CDR3 is 13 residues long. CDR1 is SGHAT, CDR2 FQNNGV, per germline. In DNA, the CDR3 is TGTGCCAGCAGCTTAGTGACAGGGGGCGAGCAGTACTTC. It translates to CASSLVTGGEQYF.